This TCR beta chain derives from a study of T-cell memory formation after mild COVID-19. About this clonotype: The junction departs from the called germline gene at one end, perhaps through a read error.

TCRdb fed the 5' RACE reads into MiXCR, producing one record per CDR3 protein. The sample lists about 390,000 distinct CDR3 sequences, about 16% seen once, with around a fifth in the top ten. This CDR3 region has 15 residues. In germline, CDR1 is SSHAT, CDR2 FNYEAQ (reference sequence). The sequenced material came from PBMCs or a T cell subset sorted from them (not recorded which). The TCR sequence derives from a man between 18 and 35 years old who had mild COVID-19 (a few samples of this study predate the infection). Cell type and time point are not known. The V gene is TRBV7-7, the J gene TRBJ2-1; TRBD2 matches 11 bases. CDR3 sequence: CASSRSGTSGNEQFF. CDR3 bases: TGTGCTAGCAGCCGTTCCGGGACTAGCGGTAATGAGCAGTTCTTC.